The 26 T cell receptor beta chains below all came from one sample that was sequenced in a study of blood T cells in healthy people across ages. PCR was performed a second time for about 7 to 11 cycles using a sample-barcoded 5' primer and a J-beta primer mix. TCRdb reanalysed the 5' RACE reads using MiXCR and keeps one entry per CDR3 protein. The sample includes hundreds of thousands of distinct CDR3 sequences, 22% of them seen just once. The sample consisted of blood. Receptor source: a man between 65 and 79 years old in good health.

The CDR3 is CATSFSNRDTQYF. CDR3 in DNA: TGTGCCACCAGCTTTTCCAACAGAGATACGCAGTATTTT. V usage is TRBV15 and J usage is TRBJ2-3; D is ambiguous. Germline CDR1 and CDR2: LNHNV and YYDKDF (reference sequence). CDR3 size: 13 residues. V gave up 5 bases and J gave up 5 bases, with 11 bases separating them.

This clonotype was recorded a few times. This chain links TRBV28 with TRBJ2-1, with D possibly TRBD2 on 6 matching bases. V lost 3 bases and J 2 bases, leaving 8 bases between the germline ends. This CDR3 spans 14 amino acids. The germline CDR1 and CDR2 sequences are MDHEN and SYDVKM. The CDR3 spells CASSFAGPYNEQFF. The CDR3, as DNA: TGTGCCAGCAGTTTTGCGGGGCCCTACAATGAGCAGTTCTTC.

A few counts support this clonotype. The CDR3 DNA follows: TGTGCCAGCAGCCCCCGGGACAGGGGGGCTGGAGGCTACACCTTC. Protein sequence: CASSPRDRGAGGYTF. The V call is TRBV3-1, the J call TRBJ1-2, with TRBD1 identical over 11 bases. CDR3 length: 15 residues. Looked up from germline, CDR1 is LGHDT and CDR2 is YNNKEL (reference sequence). V shed 4 bases, J shed 8 bases, and the junction held 9 bases outside the gene matches.

This chain connects TRBV5-5 to TRBJ2-5; D is undetermined. Per the germline V gene, CDR1 is SGHKS and CDR2 is YYEKEE (reference sequence). Trimming removed 3 bases from V and 0 bases from J, with 9 bases in between. The CDR3 runs 14 residues. CDR3 protein: CASSSEPNQETQYF. In DNA, the CDR3 is TGTGCCAGCAGCTCGGAACCCAACCAAGAGACCCAGTACTTC.

V gene TRBV3-1 combines with J gene TRBJ2-5; weak D call: TRBD1 (5 bases). Judging by the DNA end, TRBJ2-7 fits better; the J call may be wrong. The CDR3 totals 13 residues. Germline values: CDR1 LGHDT, CDR2 YNNKEL (reference sequence). The CDR3 loop is CASSGDSSYEQYF. For the CDR3, the DNA is TGTGCCAGCAGCGGTGACAGTTCCTACGAGCAGTACTTC.

DNA for the CDR3: TGTGCCAGCAGGGAACAGGGGATCCAAGAGACCCAGTACTTC. Translation: CASREQGIQETQYF. V gene TRBV28 combines with J gene TRBJ2-5, with 7 bases aligning to TRBD1. The CDR3 consists of 14 residues. From germline, CDR1 is MDHEN and CDR2 SYDVKM. The ends lost 6 bases at V and 1 base at J; junction bases unmatched: 5.

This clonotype was seen once. The chain links TRBV12-5 to TRBJ2-1; 7 bases are shared with TRBD1. Germline V gene sequence: CDR1 LGHNT, CDR2 FRNRAP. The V segment lost 7 bases and the J segment 4 bases; nucleotides outside the gene matches: 10. The CDR3 covers 15 residues. The CDR3 nucleotides read TGTGCTAGTGCCCTGCAGGGGGTAGGGTACAATGAGCAGTTCTTC. Its protein product is CASALQGVGYNEQFF.

This rearrangement joins TRBV28 to TRBJ2-5, with unresolved D. Matching the DNA end better, TRBJ2-7 makes the J call doubtful. Germline CDR1 is MDHEN and CDR2 is SYDVKM. The CDR3 length is 14 residues. The CDR3 protein is CASGDGKNSYEQYF. The DNA of the CDR3 is TGTGCCAGCGGCGACGGAAAGAACTCCTACGAGCAGTACTTC.

The chain links TRBV5-1 to TRBJ1-1, with D maybe TRBD1 (6 bases). V lost 6 bases, J lost 2 bases, and 11 bases lay in between. Germline assignment: CDR1 SGHRS and CDR2 YFSETQ. The CDR3 extends over 13 amino acids. This CDR3 reads CASTWDTNTEAFF. The CDR3 DNA follows: TGCGCCAGCACGTGGGACACTAACACTGAAGCTTTCTTT.

This sequence joins TRBV6-2 or TRBV6-3 and TRBJ1-2; 7 bases map to TRBD1. Trimming at V came to 0 bases and at J to 8 bases, leaving 9 bases not matched to a gene. Germline CDR1 reads MNHEY; CDR2 reads SVGEGT. The CDR3 is 15 residues long. The CDR3 is CASSYSPLTGNGYTF. CDR3 nucleotide sequence: TGTGCCAGCAGTTACTCCCCGTTGACAGGGAACGGCTACACCTTC.

The rearrangement joins TRBV28 to TRBJ1-4; 7 bases are shared with TRBD1. J was trimmed by 4 bases and V by 5 bases; bases with no gene match: 10. The CDR3 length is 16 residues. Germline CDR1 and CDR2: MDHEN and SYDVKM. The CDR3 bases are TGTGCCAGCAGTCCCCAGGGCAGGGGGGGTAATGAAAAACTGTTTTTT. This encodes CASSPQGRGGNEKLFF. Filled out from reference TRBV28 and TRBJ1-4, the complete variable domain reads DVKVTQSSRYLVKRTGEKVFLECVQDMDHENMFWYRQDPGLGLRLIYFSYDVKMKEKGDIPEGYSVSREKKERFSLILESASTNQTSMYLCASSPQGRGGNEKLFFGSGTQLSVL.

This sequence joins TRBV6-2 or TRBV6-3 and TRBJ2-7; TRBD1 might be the D (5 bases). V lost 6 bases and J 0 bases, leaving 21 bases between the germline ends. CDR1 and CDR2 (germline): MNHEY, SVGEGT. The CDR3 contains 17 residues. Written as DNA, the CDR3 is TGTGCCAGCAGCTCCAGGGTAATGGCGCGAAGCTCCTACGAGCAGTACGTC. Protein product: CASSSRVMARSSYEQYV.

This chain links TRBV18 with TRBJ1-1; D perhaps matches TRBD1 (6 bases). Per the germline V gene, CDR1 is KGHSH and CDR2 is LQKENI. The CDR3 has 17 amino acids. The V and J ends lost 1 base and 4 bases respectively, with 19 bases between them. CDR3 DNA sequence: TGTGCCAGCTCACCACAGGGACCCCAGGGGCGGCTCACTGAAGCTTTCTTT. Amino acid sequence: CASSPQGPQGRLTEAFF.

The V and J genes are TRBV7-9 and TRBJ1-2; D call uncertain. Trimming took 1 base from V and 4 from J, leaving 13 bases between them. Looked up from germline, CDR1 is SEHNR and CDR2 is FQNEAQ (reference sequence). CDR3 size: 15 residues. CDR3 region: CASSLGSQIFYGYTF. CDR3 bases: TGTGCCAGCAGCTTAGGTTCACAGATCTTCTATGGCTACACCTTC.

Remarks on this clonotype: Because it lacks the conserved phenylalanine or tryptophan at the end, this CDR3 is likely a read error. The chain is built from TRBV5-1 and TRBJ2-5, with 7 bases matching TRBD2. Germline trimming cut 1 base from V and 4 bases from J; bases unmatched to any gene: 4. CDR3 length equals 14 residues. Germline V gives CDR1 SGHRS, CDR2 YFSETQ. The CDR3 coding sequence is TGCGCCAGCAGCTTGTCGACTAGCTCAGAGACCCAGTACCTC. Residues: CASSLSTSSETQYL.

This clonotype was detected only a few times. The chain carries TRBV3-1 and TRBJ2-3; TRBD2 matches 11 bases. The V and J ends lost 1 base and 5 bases, in that order; junction bases with no gene match: 2. Germline V gene lookup returns CDR1 LGHDT and CDR2 YNNKEL (reference sequence). This CDR3 comprises 15 residues. CDR3 region: CASSQALAGVDTQYF. As DNA, the CDR3 is TGTGCCAGCAGCCAAGCACTAGCGGGGGTAGATACGCAGTATTTT.

The V gene is TRBV13, the J gene TRBJ2-3, with D unresolved. The V gene's germline CDR1 is PRHDT and CDR2 FYEKMQ (reference sequence). This CDR3 is built from 13 residues. V lost 4 bases and J 5 bases, leaving 10 bases between the germline ends. CDR3 sequence reads: CASSSHERDTQYF. The CDR3 DNA reads TGTGCCAGCAGCTCACACGAAAGAGATACGCAGTATTTT.

V is TRBV6-1 and J is TRBJ1-6; perhaps TRBD1 as D (6 bases). The CDR3 has 17 residues. The V gene lost 6 bases and the J gene lost 7 bases, with 22 bases spanning the gap. CDR1 MNHNS and CDR2 SASEGT come from the germline V gene. The CDR3 DNA follows: TGTGCCAGCAGGATAGACAGGTCGATCCTGGGGAATTCACCCCTCCACTTT. It specifies CASRIDRSILGNSPLHF.

The V and J genes are TRBV20-1 and TRBJ1-4, with D unresolved. The length of the CDR3 is 14 residues. V was clipped by 1 base and J by 0 bases, with 6 bases between them. CDR1 is DFQATT and CDR2 is SNEGSKA in the germline V gene (reference sequence). The CDR3 DNA reads TGCAGTGCTAGAGGGGATGCAACTAATGAAAAACTGTTTTTT. It encodes CSARGDATNEKLFF.

The chain carries TRBV10-3 and TRBJ2-5; D tentatively reads TRBD1 or TRBD2 (6 bases each). CDR3 length: 13 amino acids. Germline CDR1 ENHRY, CDR2 SYGVKD. Between the trimmed V and J ends, which lost 4 bases and 11 bases, there was a span of 17 bases. In DNA form, the CDR3 reads TGTGCCATCAGTGTAGACCCAGGGGAGGAGCAGTACTTC. Translated: CAISVDPGEEQYF.

This clonotype appeared a few times. The DNA is left out, because the CDR3 cannot be placed on it with certainty; the CDR3 is given as TCRdb lists it. This chain uses TRBV12-3 or TRBV12-4 with TRBJ1-6; the table calls TRBD1, which could not be checked here. The CDR3 is 14 residues long, ends included. CDR3 sequence reads: CASSSSTGDSPLHF.

V usage is TRBV15 and J usage is TRBJ2-7; D may be TRBD2 (6 bases). V gave up 9 bases and J gave up 0 bases, with 15 bases separating them. Germline V CDR1 and CDR2: LNHNV, YYDKDF (reference sequence). The CDR3 consists of 14 residues. The CDR3: CATSGPGSSYEQYV. CDR3 bases: TGTGCCACAAGCGGGCCTGGAAGCTCCTACGAGCAGTACGTC.

This clonotype occurred a few times. V gene TRBV6-1 combines with J gene TRBJ2-1; the D is unclear. Trimming left V 6 bases short and J 9 bases short, with 15 bases between. Looked up from germline, CDR1 is MNHNS and CDR2 is SASEGT. The CDR3 has 13 amino acids. As DNA, the CDR3 is TGTGCCAGCAGACTCGGGTCATCTGGTGAGCAGTTCTTC. This encodes CASRLGSSGEQFF.

This clonotype has a handful of counts. V and J are TRBV9 and TRBJ1-2; TRBD1 matches 9 bases. The CDR3 consists of 16 residues. Trimming cost V 4 bases and J 8 bases; bases outside gene matches: 15. Germline assignment: CDR1 SGDLS and CDR2 YYNGEE. This CDR3 is CASSTRQGVSPIGYTF. Here the CDR3 DNA reads TGTGCCAGCAGCACCCGACAGGGGGTAAGCCCTATCGGCTACACCTTC.

V gene TRBV12-3 or TRBV12-4 combines with J gene TRBJ2-7; D remains ambiguous. The CDR3 consists of 14 residues. The V end was cut by 2 bases, the J end by 2 bases, with 10 bases between. In DNA, the CDR3 is TGTGCCAGCAGTTTAAACGCTAGAACCTACGAGCAGTACTTC. Its protein product is CASSLNARTYEQYF.

This clonotype has a handful of counts. The chain uses TRBV5-1 and TRBJ2-5; 7 positions match TRBD1. Germline trimming cut 4 bases from V and 5 bases from J; bases unmatched to any gene: 11. There are 15 residues in the CDR3. Germline V CDR1 and CDR2: SGHRS, YFSETQ. In DNA, the CDR3 is TGCGCCAGCAGCCCAAGGACAGGTTTGAGGGAGACCCAGTACTTC. It is translated as CASSPRTGLRETQYF. Full variable domain (outside the CDR3, taken from reference TRBV5-1 and TRBJ2-5): KAGVTQTPRYLIKTRGQQVTLSCSPISGHRSVSWYQQTPGQGLQFLFEYFSETQRNKGNFPGRFSGRQFSNSRSEMNVSTLELGDSALYLCASSPRTGLRETQYFGPGTRLLVL.